The rows below give T cell receptor beta chains drawn from one sample of a study of post-analysis software for immune sequencing data. In TCRdb, the PCR reads were re-called with MiXCR into one record per CDR3 protein. The table records approximately 400,000 distinct CDR3 sequences, less than 40% of them present only once. Sequencing was done on a sample of blood. The receptors come from a girl under 18 with multiple sclerosis. Each CDR3 is given with its conserved first and last residue. D genes are given only for firm matches. A row's size may be missing; if present it is once, few, many or a size class.

NA	TRBV7-2	TRBJ2-7	few	TGTGCCAGCAGCCCCCCTCGAGGGGCAGGAAACTACGAGCAGTACTTC	CASSPPRGAGNYEQYF
NA	TRBV12-3/TRBV12-4	TRBJ1-4	NA	TGTGCCAGCAGGTCCATGGACGGATATAATGAAAAACTGTTTTTT	CASRSMDGYNEKLFF
NA	TRBV5-1	TRBJ2-5	few	TGCGCCAGCAGCTTGCAGGCAGAAGAGACCCAGTACTTC	CASSLQAEETQYF
NA	TRBV11-1	TRBJ1-2	few	TGTGCCAGCGGCCCTCCGCACACCTTC	CASGPPHTF
NA	TRBV7-6	TRBJ2-1	NA	TGTGCCAGCAGCAGAGGGACCAACAATGAGCAGTTCTTC	CASSRGTNNEQFF
NA	TRBV30	TRBJ2-3	NA	TGTGCCTGGAGGGGGCGGTTATGGGTGGGGGCAGATACGCAGTATTTT	CAWRGRLWVGADTQYF
NA	TRBV7-2	TRBJ2-6	few	TGTGCCAGCAGCTCGGCCTTCGGGGGAAGCTCTGGGGCCAACGCCCTGACTTTC	CASSSAFGGSSGANALTF
TRBD1	TRBV12-3/TRBV12-4	TRBJ2-5	once	TGTGCCAGCAGGCCGACAGGGGAGGCAGAGACCCAGTACTTC	CASRPTGEAETQYF
NA	TRBV12-3/TRBV12-4	TRBJ1-5	NA	TGTGCCAGCACGTCAGCTTATAGCAATCAGCCCCAGCATTTT	CASTSAYSNQPQHF
NA	TRBV7-6	TRBJ2-2	NA	TGTGCCAGCAGCCCCGCCGGAGTGAACACCGGGGAGCTGTTTTTT	CASSPAGVNTGELFF
NA	TRBV20-1	TRBJ1-2	NA	TGCAGTGCTTCCAGACCCGCGGGCAACTATGGCTACACCTTC	CSASRPAGNYGYTF
NA	TRBV29-1	TRBJ1-4	few	TGCAGCGTTGCACAGAGGTTAAATGAAAAACTGTTTTTT	CSVAQRLNEKLFF
TRBD2	TRBV6-2/TRBV6-3	TRBJ2-3	NA	TGTGCCAGCATCCCGGGACTAGCGGGGGCTCTTCTCGGAGGAGATACGCAGTATTTT	CASIPGLAGALLGGDTQYF
NA	TRBV7-3	TRBJ2-3	few	TGTGCCAGCAGCCCGTACCCGGCCCGCACAGATACGCAGTATTTT	CASSPYPARTDTQYF
NA	TRBV12-3/TRBV12-4	TRBJ2-3	NA	TGTGCCAGCAGACGGACGGGGAGAGGCACAGATACGCAGTATTTT	CASRRTGRGTDTQYF
TRBD1	TRBV6-2/TRBV6-3	TRBJ2-3	NA	TGTGCCAGCAGTTTCACTCGGACAGGGAAAGTATTCGATACGCAGTATTTT	CASSFTRTGKVFDTQYF
NA	TRBV9	TRBJ1-1	few	TGTGCCAGCAGCGTAGGGGACACTGAAGCTTTCTTT	CASSVGDTEAFF